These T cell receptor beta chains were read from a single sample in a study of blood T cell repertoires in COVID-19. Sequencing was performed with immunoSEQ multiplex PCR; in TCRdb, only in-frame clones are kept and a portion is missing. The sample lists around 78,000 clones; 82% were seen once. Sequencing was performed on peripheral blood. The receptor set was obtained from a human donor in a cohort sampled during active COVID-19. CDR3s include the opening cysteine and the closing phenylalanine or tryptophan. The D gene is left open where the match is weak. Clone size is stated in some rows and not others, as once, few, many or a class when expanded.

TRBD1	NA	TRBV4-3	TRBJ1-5	CASSQGQGRNQPQHF	TGCGCCAGCAGCCAAGGACAGGGACGCAATCAGCCCCAGCATTTT
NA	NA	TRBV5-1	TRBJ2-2	CASSPRPGTGELFF	TGCGCCAGCAGCCCCAGACCGGGAACCGGGGAGCTGTTTTTT
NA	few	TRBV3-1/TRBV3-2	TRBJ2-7	CASTRGGDSYEQYF	TGTGCCAGCACCCGAGGGGGGGACTCCTACGAGCAGTACTTC
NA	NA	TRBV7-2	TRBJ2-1	CASAKGGGFGGNEQFF	TGTGCCAGTGCGAAAGGGGGGGGATTTGGTGGTAATGAGCAGTTCTTC
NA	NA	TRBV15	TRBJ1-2	CATSREPNPGRGYGYTF	TGTGCCACCAGCAGAGAGCCCAACCCCGGGAGAGGCTATGGCTACACCTTC
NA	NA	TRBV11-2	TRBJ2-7	CASSLEASGRYEQYF	TGTGCCAGCAGCTTAGAGGCTAGTGGTCGCTACGAGCAGTACTTC
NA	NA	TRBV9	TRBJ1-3	CASSVAPGANSGNTIYF	TGTGCCAGCAGCGTAGCCCCAGGGGCTAACTCTGGAAACACCATATATTTT
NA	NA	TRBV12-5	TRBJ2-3	CASGSRETDTQYF	TGTGCTAGTGGTTCCCGGGAAACAGATACGCAGTATTTT
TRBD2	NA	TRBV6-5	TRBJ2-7	CASTLSNKRDYEQYF	TGTGCCAGCACCCTGTCAAATAAGCGGGACTACGAGCAGTACTTC
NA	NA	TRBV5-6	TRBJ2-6	CASRKLYSGANVLTF	TGTGCCAGCAGGAAGCTGTACTCTGGGGCCAACGTCCTGACTTTC
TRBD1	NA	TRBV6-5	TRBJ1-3	CASSMTGAGNTIYF	TGTGCCAGCAGTATGACAGGGGCAGGAAACACCATATATTTT
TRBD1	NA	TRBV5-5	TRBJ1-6	CASSPQGHGASPLHF	TGTGCCAGCAGCCCACAGGGGCATGGGGCTTCACCCCTCCACTTT
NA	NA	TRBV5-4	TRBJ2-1	CASSRRGNSGDNEQFF	TGTGCCAGCAGCCGGAGAGGTAATAGCGGCGACAATGAGCAGTTCTTC
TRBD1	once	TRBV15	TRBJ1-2	CATSRQTAGTDYGYTF	TGTGCCACCAGCAGACAAACGGCCGGGACAGACTATGGCTACACCTTC
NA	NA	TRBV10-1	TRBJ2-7	CASSDHSYEQYF	TGCGCCAGCAGTGATCATTCCTACGAGCAGTACTTC
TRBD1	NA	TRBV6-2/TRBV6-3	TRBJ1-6	CASSARQGAGFSPLHF	TGTGCCAGCAGTGCCAGACAGGGGGCCGGTTTCTCACCCCTCCACTTT
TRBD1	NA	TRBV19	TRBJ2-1	CASKKLTGDEALYSYNEQFF	TGTGCCAGTAAGAAATTGACAGGGGATGAGGCTCTCTACTCCTACAATGAGCAGTTCTTC
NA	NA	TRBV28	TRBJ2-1	CASTRDIGNEQFF	TGTGCCAGCACTCGGGACATAGGAAATGAGCAGTTCTTC
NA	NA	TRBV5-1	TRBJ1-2	CASRRADSSYGYTF	TGCGCCAGCAGACGAGCGGACAGTAGCTATGGCTACACCTTC
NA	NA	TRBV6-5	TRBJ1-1	CASSWGLSTEAFF	TGTGCCAGCAGCTGGGGGCTTTCCACTGAAGCTTTCTTT
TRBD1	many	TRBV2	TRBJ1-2	CASNGAGQGAYYGYTF	TGTGCCAGCAACGGGGCAGGACAGGGGGCCTACTATGGCTACACCTTC
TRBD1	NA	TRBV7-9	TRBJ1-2	CASSYSTGSYGYTF	TGTGCCAGCAGCTACTCGACAGGGAGCTATGGCTACACCTTC
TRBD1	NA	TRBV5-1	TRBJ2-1	CASSLGTGYSNEQFF	TGCGCCAGCAGCTTGGGGACAGGGTATTCCAATGAGCAGTTCTTC
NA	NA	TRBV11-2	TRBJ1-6	CASSLEFRDSPLHF	TGTGCCAGCAGCTTAGAGTTCCGAGATTCACCCCTCCACTTT
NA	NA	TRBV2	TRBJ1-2	CASSEAHLTIYTF	TGTGCCAGCAGTGAAGCCCATCTAACGATCTACACCTTC
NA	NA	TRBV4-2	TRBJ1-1	CASSSQDTEAFF	TGTGCCAGCAGCTCTCAGGACACTGAAGCTTTCTTT
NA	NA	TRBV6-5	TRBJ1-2	CASSYRLDSRDGYTF	TGTGCCAGCAGTTACAGGTTGGACAGTCGAGATGGCTACACCTTC
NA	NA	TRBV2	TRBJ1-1	CASSEQGGTEAFF	TGTGCCAGCAGTGAGCAGGGTGGCACTGAAGCTTTCTTT